This T cell receptor (beta chain) is drawn from a study of T cell changes during pregnancy in multiple sclerosis. The assay was immunoSEQ multiplex PCR, and TCRdb's table has in-frame clones only and misses some. The sample gives about 33,000 clones, around 90% of which show up once; 2.8% is in the top ten. This clone was detected once. The germline V gene encodes CDR1 MDHEN and CDR2 SYDVKM. With 7 bases clipped from V and 4 bases from J, the junction kept 9 bases outside the gene matches. The CDR3 covers 15 residues. The source of this sequence is a female donor in good health, enrolled as a control in a pregnancy study. The source material was CD4+ T cells from peripheral blood mononuclear cells, sampled in the third trimester of pregnancy. The genes are TRBV28 and TRBJ1-3, with TRBD1 matching 8 bases. The CDR3 coding sequence is TGTGCCAGCATCCTGAGGACAGGGCAGGGAAACACCATATATTTT. This sequence encodes CASILRTGQGNTIYF.